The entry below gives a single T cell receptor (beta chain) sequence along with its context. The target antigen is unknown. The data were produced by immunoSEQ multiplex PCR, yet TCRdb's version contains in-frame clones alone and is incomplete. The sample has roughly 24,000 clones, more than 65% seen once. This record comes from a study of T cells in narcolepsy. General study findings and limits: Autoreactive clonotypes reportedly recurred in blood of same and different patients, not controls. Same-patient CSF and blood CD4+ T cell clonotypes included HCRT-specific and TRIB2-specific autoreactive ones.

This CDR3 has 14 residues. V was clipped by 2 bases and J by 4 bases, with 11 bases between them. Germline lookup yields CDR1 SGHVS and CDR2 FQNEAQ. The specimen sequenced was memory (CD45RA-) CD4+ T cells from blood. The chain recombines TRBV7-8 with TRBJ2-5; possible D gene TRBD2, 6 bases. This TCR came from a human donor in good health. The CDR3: CASSLYQGLETQYF. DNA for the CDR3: TGTGCCAGCAGCTTATATCAGGGACTAGAGACCCAGTACTTC. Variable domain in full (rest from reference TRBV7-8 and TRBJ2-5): GAGVSQSPRYKVAKRGQDVALRCDPISGHVSLFWYQQALGQGPEFLTYFQNEAQLDKSGLPSDRFFAERPEGSVSTLKIQRTQQEDSAVYLCASSLYQGLETQYFGPGTRLLVL.